This is a list of T cell receptor beta chains from one sample in a study of identical twins. TCRdb redid the calling of the 5' RACE reads with MiXCR, one entry per CDR3 protein. This sample has some 190,000 distinct CDR3 sequences; approximately 16% occur once, and the top ten carry 40%. The data were also submitted as part of a second study, on T cells expressing NK-cell markers.

The sequenced sample was CD8+ T cells sorted from blood. The source is a woman between 18 and 29 years old in good health. The CDR3 runs from the conserved cysteine through the conserved F or W. The D gene is left open where the match is weak. The listing skips clone size in some rows; elsewhere it reads once, few, many or a size class.

clone_size: few; j_call: TRBJ2-7; d_call: TRBD1; v_call: TRBV12-3/TRBV12-4; cdr3_aa: CASSGGQAYEQYF; cdr3_nt: TGTGCCAGCAGCGGTGGACAGGCCTACGAGCAGTACTTC
clone_size: .; j_call: TRBJ2-3; d_call: .; v_call: TRBV5-1; cdr3_aa: CASASGGTDTQYF; cdr3_nt: TGCGCCAGCGCATCCGGGGGCACAGATACGCAGTATTTT
clone_size: few; j_call: TRBJ1-2; d_call: .; v_call: TRBV12-3/TRBV12-4; cdr3_aa: CASSLEGTPGGYTF; cdr3_nt: TGTGCCAGCAGTTTAGAAGGCACCCCAGGGGGCTACACCTTC
clone_size: many; j_call: TRBJ2-7; d_call: .; v_call: TRBV12-3/TRBV12-4; cdr3_aa: CASSFGSGGTYEQYF; cdr3_nt: TGTGCCAGCAGTTTTGGTTCAGGCGGGACCTACGAGCAGTACTTC
clone_size: .; j_call: TRBJ2-7; d_call: TRBD1; v_call: TRBV20-1; cdr3_aa: CSAWTGAYEQYF; cdr3_nt: TGCAGTGCTTGGACAGGCGCCTACGAGCAGTACTTC
clone_size: few; j_call: TRBJ2-1; d_call: TRBD1; v_call: TRBV10-1; cdr3_aa: CASSLDRGANNEQFF; cdr3_nt: TGCGCCAGCAGCCTCGACAGGGGTGCGAACAATGAGCAGTTCTTC
clone_size: many; j_call: TRBJ1-4; d_call: .; v_call: TRBV6-5; cdr3_aa: CASRPLLGKEKLFF; cdr3_nt: TGTGCCAGCAGACCACTCTTGGGGAAAGAAAAACTGTTTTTT
clone_size: .; j_call: TRBJ2-1; d_call: .; v_call: TRBV7-9; cdr3_aa: CASSLGGHTPSVGEFF; cdr3_nt: TGTGCCAGCAGCTTAGGGGGACACACGCCCTCCGTCGGGGAGTTCTTC
clone_size: .; j_call: TRBJ2-1; d_call: TRBD2; v_call: TRBV13; cdr3_aa: CASSWTSGSVDEQFF; cdr3_nt: TGTGCCAGCAGCTGGACTAGCGGGAGTGTGGATGAGCAGTTCTTC
clone_size: .; j_call: TRBJ1-1; d_call: .; v_call: TRBV6-5; cdr3_aa: CASSYLGLANTEAFF; cdr3_nt: TGTGCCAGCAGTTACTTGGGGCTAGCGAACACTGAAGCTTTCTTT
clone_size: few; j_call: TRBJ2-3; d_call: .; v_call: TRBV20-1; cdr3_aa: CSARARHSSTDTQYF; cdr3_nt: TGCAGTGCTAGAGCCCGACATTCTAGCACAGATACGCAGTATTTT
clone_size: few; j_call: TRBJ2-7; d_call: .; v_call: TRBV5-6; cdr3_aa: CASSLGPEEQYF; cdr3_nt: TGTGCCAGCAGCTTGGGACCCGAAGAGCAGTACTTC
clone_size: .; j_call: TRBJ1-2; d_call: .; v_call: TRBV20-1; cdr3_aa: CSAWTVDGYTF; cdr3_nt: TGCAGTGCGTGGACCGTCGATGGCTACACCTTC
clone_size: .; j_call: TRBJ2-5; d_call: TRBD2; v_call: TRBV7-2; cdr3_aa: CASSPGLASETQYF; cdr3_nt: TGTGCCAGCAGCCCCGGACTAGCGTCTGAGACCCAGTACTTC
clone_size: .; j_call: TRBJ2-1; d_call: .; v_call: TRBV13; cdr3_aa: CASSLGVGNEQFF; cdr3_nt: TGTGCCAGCAGCTTAGGCGTTGGGAATGAGCAGTTCTTC
clone_size: .; j_call: TRBJ2-1; d_call: TRBD2; v_call: TRBV25-1; cdr3_aa: CASKFGGSLHEQFF; cdr3_nt: TGTGCCAGCAAGTTTGGCGGGAGTCTCCATGAGCAGTTCTTC
clone_size: .; j_call: TRBJ2-5; d_call: .; v_call: TRBV6-1; cdr3_aa: CASSPLRWGAETQYF; cdr3_nt: TGTGCCAGCAGTCCCCTCCGATGGGGGGCGGAGACCCAGTACTTC
clone_size: .; j_call: TRBJ1-2; d_call: .; v_call: TRBV24-1; cdr3_aa: CATSDGGIYTF; cdr3_nt: TGTGCCACCAGTGATGGGGGTATCTACACCTTC
clone_size: .; j_call: TRBJ1-2; d_call: .; v_call: TRBV27; cdr3_aa: CASSPNRKGYGYTF; cdr3_nt: TGTGCCAGCAGTCCAAACAGGAAGGGGTATGGCTACACCTTC
clone_size: .; j_call: TRBJ2-7; d_call: .; v_call: TRBV13; cdr3_aa: CATGQLSSYEQYF; cdr3_nt: TGTGCAACGGGGCAGTTGAGCTCCTACGAGCAGTACTTC
clone_size: many; j_call: TRBJ2-1; d_call: .; v_call: TRBV12-3/TRBV12-4; cdr3_aa: CASSLSRLSEQFF; cdr3_nt: TGTGCCAGCAGTTTGTCGAGGTTGAGTGAGCAGTTCTTC
clone_size: few; j_call: TRBJ1-2; d_call: .; v_call: TRBV20-1; cdr3_aa: CSAPGTIDGYTF; cdr3_nt: TGCAGTGCGCCCGGGACAATAGATGGCTACACCTTC
clone_size: few; j_call: TRBJ1-1; d_call: TRBD1; v_call: TRBV12-3/TRBV12-4; cdr3_aa: CASSFLGGERTEAFF; cdr3_nt: TGTGCCAGCAGTTTTCTAGGGGGCGAGAGGACTGAAGCTTTCTTT
clone_size: few; j_call: TRBJ2-5; d_call: .; v_call: TRBV12-3/TRBV12-4; cdr3_aa: CASSPRTFGGETQYF; cdr3_nt: TGTGCCAGCAGTCCCAGGACATTTGGTGGGGAGACCCAGTACTTC
clone_size: once; j_call: TRBJ2-3; d_call: TRBD2; v_call: TRBV28; cdr3_aa: CASSLQRGGGDTQYF; cdr3_nt: TGTGCCAGCAGTTTACAGCGGGGGGGCGGGGATACGCAGTATTTT
clone_size: few; j_call: TRBJ2-1; d_call: .; v_call: TRBV20-1; cdr3_aa: CSARDHSAEQFF; cdr3_nt: TGCAGTGCTAGAGATCACTCGGCAGAGCAGTTCTTC
clone_size: few; j_call: TRBJ2-3; d_call: .; v_call: TRBV29-1; cdr3_aa: CSVEDGRFIDTQYF; cdr3_nt: TGCAGCGTTGAAGATGGGCGGTTCATAGATACGCAGTATTTT
clone_size: .; j_call: TRBJ2-7; d_call: TRBD2; v_call: TRBV9; cdr3_aa: CASSAGLADAYEQYF; cdr3_nt: TGTGCCAGCAGCGCCGGACTAGCGGACGCCTACGAGCAGTACTTC
clone_size: .; j_call: TRBJ2-1; d_call: .; v_call: TRBV6-2/TRBV6-3; cdr3_aa: CASSSGTRNEQFF; cdr3_nt: TGTGCCAGCAGCTCCGGGACACGCAATGAGCAGTTCTTC
clone_size: few; j_call: TRBJ2-2; d_call: TRBD2; v_call: TRBV5-1; cdr3_aa: CASMERDGGTGELFF; cdr3_nt: TGCGCCAGCATGGAGCGGGATGGGGGCACCGGGGAGCTGTTTTTT
clone_size: .; j_call: TRBJ1-6; d_call: TRBD1; v_call: TRBV9; cdr3_aa: CASSVGGGKNSPLHF; cdr3_nt: TGTGCCAGCAGCGTAGGAGGGGGCAAGAATTCACCCCTCCACTTT
clone_size: few; j_call: TRBJ2-1; d_call: .; v_call: TRBV7-8; cdr3_aa: CASSLGRESEQFF; cdr3_nt: TGTGCCAGCAGCTTGGGCAGGGAGAGTGAGCAGTTCTTC
clone_size: few; j_call: TRBJ2-7; d_call: .; v_call: TRBV29-1; cdr3_aa: CSVDRGSGDEQYF; cdr3_nt: TGCAGCGTTGACCGAGGTTCAGGGGACGAGCAGTACTTC
clone_size: few; j_call: TRBJ2-4; d_call: .; v_call: TRBV27; cdr3_aa: CASSLGSHEVGKNIQYF; cdr3_nt: TGTGCCAGCAGTTTGGGCAGCCATGAGGTGGGCAAAAACATTCAGTACTTC
clone_size: .; j_call: TRBJ2-7; d_call: .; v_call: TRBV11-2; cdr3_aa: CASSLVGRDYEQYF; cdr3_nt: TGTGCCAGCAGCTTAGTCGGCAGGGACTACGAGCAGTACTTC
clone_size: .; j_call: TRBJ2-3; d_call: .; v_call: TRBV20-1; cdr3_aa: CSARSPLVSTDTQYF; cdr3_nt: TGCAGTGCTAGGAGCCCGTTAGTGAGCACAGATACGCAGTATTTT
clone_size: .; j_call: TRBJ2-3; d_call: TRBD2; v_call: TRBV9; cdr3_aa: CASSGPHGLAGGPSDTQYF; cdr3_nt: TGTGCCAGCAGCGGGCCCCACGGACTAGCGGGGGGGCCATCAGATACGCAGTATTTT
clone_size: many; j_call: TRBJ2-3; d_call: .; v_call: TRBV10-1; cdr3_aa: CASSQGPDTQYF; cdr3_nt: TGCGCCAGCAGTCAGGGGCCAGATACGCAGTATTTT
clone_size: .; j_call: TRBJ2-1; d_call: .; v_call: TRBV25-1; cdr3_aa: CASSYQKNEQFF; cdr3_nt: TGTGCCAGCAGTTACCAAAAAAATGAGCAGTTCTTC
clone_size: .; j_call: TRBJ1-2; d_call: TRBD1; v_call: TRBV12-3/TRBV12-4; cdr3_aa: CASSSGQGGTF; cdr3_nt: TGTGCCAGCAGTTCGGGACAGGGAGGCACCTTC
clone_size: .; j_call: TRBJ2-7; d_call: .; v_call: TRBV30; cdr3_aa: CAWSLEYEQYF; cdr3_nt: TGTGCCTGGAGTCTCGAGTACGAGCAGTACTTC
clone_size: .; j_call: TRBJ1-5; d_call: .; v_call: TRBV29-1; cdr3_aa: CSVPGGGNQPQHF; cdr3_nt: TGCAGCGTTCCCGGGGGGGGCAATCAGCCCCAGCATTTT
clone_size: .; j_call: TRBJ2-1; d_call: TRBD2; v_call: TRBV9; cdr3_aa: CASGPGGTYNEQFF; cdr3_nt: TGTGCCAGCGGGCCGGGAGGTACCTACAATGAGCAGTTCTTC
clone_size: many; j_call: TRBJ1-4; d_call: TRBD1; v_call: TRBV3-1; cdr3_aa: CASSHKTGDGKLFF; cdr3_nt: TGTGCCAGCAGCCACAAAACAGGGGACGGAAAACTGTTTTTT
clone_size: few; j_call: TRBJ2-1; d_call: .; v_call: TRBV3-1; cdr3_aa: CASSQEGRSYNEQFF; cdr3_nt: TGTGCCAGCAGCCAAGAGGGCAGGTCTTACAATGAGCAGTTCTTC
clone_size: .; j_call: TRBJ1-5; d_call: .; v_call: TRBV6-5; cdr3_aa: CASSYSGGSNQPQHF; cdr3_nt: TGTGCCAGCAGTTACTCAGGTGGGAGCAATCAGCCCCAGCATTTT
clone_size: few; j_call: TRBJ1-5; d_call: .; v_call: TRBV9; cdr3_aa: CASSATGTSSNQPQHF; cdr3_nt: TGTGCCAGCAGCGCAACCGGGACGTCGAGCAATCAGCCCCAGCATTTT
clone_size: .; j_call: TRBJ2-4; d_call: .; v_call: TRBV12-3/TRBV12-4; cdr3_aa: CASSLDVSKNIQYF; cdr3_nt: TGTGCCAGCAGTTTAGATGTGTCCAAAAACATTCAGTACTTC
clone_size: many; j_call: TRBJ1-1; d_call: TRBD1; v_call: TRBV20-1; cdr3_aa: CSAQQGDAEAFF; cdr3_nt: TGCAGTGCTCAACAGGGGGACGCTGAAGCTTTCTTT
clone_size: few; j_call: TRBJ2-5; d_call: .; v_call: TRBV6-5; cdr3_aa: CASSLASRGETQYF; cdr3_nt: TGTGCCAGCAGTTTAGCCTCGCGCGGGGAGACCCAGTACTTC
clone_size: .; j_call: TRBJ2-5; d_call: .; v_call: TRBV4-2; cdr3_aa: CASSQVLARGQETQYF; cdr3_nt: TGTGCCAGCAGCCAAGTACTAGCCAGGGGACAGGAGACCCAGTACTTC
clone_size: .; j_call: TRBJ2-1; d_call: TRBD2; v_call: TRBV4-3; cdr3_aa: CASSHSGTQQFF; cdr3_nt: TGCGCCAGCAGCCACAGCGGGACCCAGCAGTTCTTC
clone_size: few; j_call: TRBJ2-7; d_call: .; v_call: TRBV7-9; cdr3_aa: CASSSAVGRGSSYEQYF; cdr3_nt: TGTGCCAGCAGTTCCGCGGTCGGTAGGGGGTCCTCCTACGAGCAGTACTTC
clone_size: .; j_call: TRBJ2-7; d_call: .; v_call: TRBV12-3/TRBV12-4; cdr3_aa: CASSPVESSYEQYF; cdr3_nt: TGTGCCAGCAGCCCCGTGGAAAGCTCCTACGAGCAGTACTTC
clone_size: few; j_call: TRBJ2-7; d_call: .; v_call: TRBV15; cdr3_aa: CATSPPRRHYEQYF; cdr3_nt: TGTGCCACCAGTCCTCCGAGGCGGCACTACGAGCAGTACTTC